The clone carrying this TCR beta chain was seen a handful of times. Its antigen is currently unknown. Additional DNA sequences in this sample encode the identical CDR3. The protocol was immunoSEQ multiplex PCR, while the TCRdb copy is restricted to in-frame clones and leaves out a portion. The table has tens of thousands of clones, about 80% seen once. The time point is: week 5, during vaccination. Every vaccine dose comprised 300 ug of mutant IDH1 20-mer peptide plus topical imiquimod. Patients carried new grade 3 or 4 IDH1-mutant astrocytomas lacking nuclear ATRX. The data originate from a study of a mutant IDH1 vaccine in newly diagnosed glioma. As for the study in general: Commencement of vaccination occurred 4-6 weeks following radiotherapy alone, or concurrently with temozolomide cycles. Most had both radiotherapy and temozolomide beforehand; others had only one.

The germline V gene encodes CDR1 MNHEY and CDR2 SMNVEV (reference sequence). V shed 2 bases and J 3 bases; nucleotides not matched to a gene: 5. The CDR3 consists of 15 residues. Points from the study as a whole: Pseudoprogression seemed unlinked to shifts in top peripheral T cell clonotypes.

This sequence was found in a man aged 25-45 years with glioma. The chain employs TRBV27 and TRBJ2-7; TRBD1 matches at 9 bases. The material was PBMCs, obtained from a glioma patient whose treatment included an IDH1 peptide vaccine. Here the CDR3 reads CASSLRGQGFYEQYF. As DNA, the CDR3 is TGTGCCAGCAGTTTAAGGGGACAGGGTTTCTACGAGCAGTACTTC.